The sequence of this TCR beta chain was determined in a study of blood T cells in healthy people across ages. Across the whole study: Template switching caught about one barcoded beta molecule for each two T cells.

The table lists this clonotype with many counts. Then a second PCR, running about 6 to 12 cycles, was carried out with a sample-barcoded 5' primer and a J-beta primer mix. One entry per CDR3 protein results from TCRdb running MiXCR on the 5' RACE reads. The repertoire consists of about 730,000 distinct CDR3 sequences, with around 46% occurring once and the leading ten covering around 20%. CDR3 length equals 13 residues. Trimming took 6 bases from V and 2 from J; bases not matched to a gene: 4. CDR1 and CDR2 from the germline V gene are MDHEN and SYDVKM. The chain recombines TRBV28 with TRBJ2-7, with 7 nucleotides matching TRBD1. The specimen sequenced was blood. The TCR comes from a woman between 55 and 75 years old in good health. In DNA form, the CDR3 reads TGTGCCAGCAGGCCGGGACAGACCTACGAGCAGTACTTC. Translating it yields CASRPGQTYEQYF.